The sample holds a few counts of the clone carrying this TCR beta chain. Original data processing: Amplification with reference gene primers provided the estimates of nucleated cell counts. Data came from immunoSEQ multiplex PCR; TCRdb stores just in-frame clones and leaves some out. D and trimming were read from the DNA, whereas the V and J calls and clone size are those reported in that table. The data show 200,000 or so clones, roughly nine tenths seen once. This entry belongs to a study of blood T cell repertoires in COVID-19. Study context: There were acute and convalescent COVID-19 samples, and they came from the United States, Italy and Spain. PBMCs, B-cell-depleted T cells, or T cells were the source of the cDNA or gDNA that made up the material.

CDR1 and CDR2 (germline): KGHSH, LQKENI. The V end was cut by 1 base, the J end by 0 bases, with 7 bases between. This CDR3 region has 15 residues. Material for sequencing was peripheral blood. The receptor comes from a woman in her forties or fifties with acute or convalescent COVID-19. The V and J genes are TRBV18 and TRBJ1-5; D is unresolved. CDR3 sequence reads: CASSPRRDSNQPQHF. The CDR3 region has the DNA TGTGCCAGCTCACCACGACGGGATAGCAATCAGCCCCAGCATTTT. The full variable domain, rest sourced from reference TRBV18 and TRBJ1-5, is NAGVMQNPRHLVRRRGQEARLRCSPMKGHSHVYWYRQLPEEGLKFMVYLQKENIIDESGMPKERFSAEFPKEGPSILRIQQVVRGDSAAYFCASSPRRDSNQPQHFGDGTRLSIL.